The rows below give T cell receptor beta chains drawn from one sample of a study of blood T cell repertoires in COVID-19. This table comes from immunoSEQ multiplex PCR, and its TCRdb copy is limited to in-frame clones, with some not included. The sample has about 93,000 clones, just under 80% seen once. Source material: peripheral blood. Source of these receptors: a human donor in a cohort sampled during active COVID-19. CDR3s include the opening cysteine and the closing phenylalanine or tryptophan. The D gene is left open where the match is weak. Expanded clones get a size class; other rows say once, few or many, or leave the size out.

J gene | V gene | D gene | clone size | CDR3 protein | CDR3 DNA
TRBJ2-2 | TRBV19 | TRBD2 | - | CASLDGGRRFGELFF | TGTGCCAGCCTGGACGGCGGGAGAAGGTTCGGGGAGCTGTTTTTT
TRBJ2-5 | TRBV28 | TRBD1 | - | CASRTQGMETQYF | TGTGCCAGCAGGACACAGGGGATGGAGACCCAGTACTTC
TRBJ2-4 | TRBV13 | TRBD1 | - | CASSERRQGRDIQYF | TGTGCCAGCAGCGAACGACGACAGGGCCGGGACATTCAGTACTTC
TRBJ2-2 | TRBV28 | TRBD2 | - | CASGGLVAGELFF | TGTGCCAGCGGAGGACTAGTCGCCGGGGAGCTGTTTTTT
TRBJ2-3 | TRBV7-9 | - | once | CASSLRDASTDTQYF | TGTGCCAGCAGCTTGAGGGATGCTAGCACAGATACGCAGTATTTT
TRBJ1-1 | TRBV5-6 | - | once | CASSLLQGGLNTEAFF | TGTGCCAGCAGCTTGTTACAGGGTGGTTTGAACACTGAAGCTTTCTTT
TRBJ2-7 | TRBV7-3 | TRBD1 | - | CASSRTGGSGYEQYF | TGTGCCAGCAGCAGGACAGGGGGCTCGGGGTACGAGCAGTACTTC
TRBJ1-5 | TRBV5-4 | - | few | CASSTEGGQPQHF | TGTGCCAGCAGTACCGAAGGCGGTCAGCCCCAGCATTTT
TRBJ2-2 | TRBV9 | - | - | CASSPERTSNTGELFF | TGTGCCAGCAGCCCAGAGCGGACTTCGAACACCGGGGAGCTGTTTTTT
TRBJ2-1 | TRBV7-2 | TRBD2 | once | CASSLTSEQFF | TGTGCCAGCAGCTTGACTAGCGAGCAGTTCTTC
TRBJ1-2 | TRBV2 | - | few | CASRVENYGYTF | TGTGCCAGCAGAGTAGAGAACTATGGCTACACCTTC
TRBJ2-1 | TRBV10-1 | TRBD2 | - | CASSVGLAGDHEQFF | TGCGCCAGCAGTGTTGGTCTAGCGGGAGACCATGAGCAGTTCTTC
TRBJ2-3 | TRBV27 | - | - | CASRERGLPTDTQYF | TGTGCCAGCAGGGAAAGGGGCCTTCCCACAGATACGCAGTATTTT
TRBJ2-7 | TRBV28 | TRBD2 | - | CASSQASGGTYEQYF | TGTGCCAGCAGTCAGGCTAGCGGGGGTACCTACGAGCAGTACTTC
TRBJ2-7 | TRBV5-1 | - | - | CASTPTGDSYEQYF | TGCGCCAGCACCCCGACAGGTGACTCCTACGAGCAGTACTTC
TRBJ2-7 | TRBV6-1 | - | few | CASSESSYEQYF | TGTGCCAGCAGTGAATCGAGTTACGAGCAGTACTTC
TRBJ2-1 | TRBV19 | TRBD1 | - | CASSIGSGRTGGNEQFF | TGTGCCAGTAGTATAGGATCAGGGAGGACAGGGGGAAATGAGCAGTTCTTC
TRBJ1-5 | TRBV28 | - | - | CASSPVGRGDQPQHF | TGTGCCAGCAGTCCGGTGGGGCGGGGGGATCAGCCCCAGCATTTT
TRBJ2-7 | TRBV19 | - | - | CASSSTSPSYEQYF | TGTGCCAGTAGTTCGACTAGTCCCTCCTACGAGCAGTACTTC
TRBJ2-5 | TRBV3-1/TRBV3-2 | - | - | CASSLGGAQETQYF | TGTGCCAGCAGCCTTGGCGGGGCTCAAGAGACCCAGTACTTC
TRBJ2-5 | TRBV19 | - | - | CASSIFAGKETQYF | TGTGCCAGTAGTATATTCGCGGGCAAAGAGACCCAGTACTTC
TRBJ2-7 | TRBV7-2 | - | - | CASSLLLSDEQYF | TGTGCCAGCAGCTTACTGTTGTCCGACGAGCAGTACTTC
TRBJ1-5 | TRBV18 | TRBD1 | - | CASSPSDRGNQPQHF | TGTGCCAGCTCACCATCGGACAGGGGAAATCAGCCCCAGCATTTT
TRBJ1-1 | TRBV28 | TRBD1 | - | CASRNNVQGARADGNTEAFF | TGTGCCAGCAGAAACAACGTACAGGGGGCAAGGGCGGACGGGAACACTGAAGCTTTCTTT
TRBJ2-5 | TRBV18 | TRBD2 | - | CASSPPEGGRIRGETQYF | TGTGCCAGCTCACCACCGGAGGGCGGGAGAATTAGAGGAGAGACCCAGTACTTC
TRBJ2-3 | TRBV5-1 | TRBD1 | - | CASSGGQGAPDTQYF | TGCGCCAGCAGTGGAGGACAGGGTGCCCCAGATACGCAGTATTTT
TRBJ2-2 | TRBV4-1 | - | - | CASSQQGQGNTGELFF | TGCGCCAGCAGCCAACAAGGGCAGGGGAACACCGGGGAGCTGTTTTTT
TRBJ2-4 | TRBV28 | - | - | CASSSHGTGKNIQYF | TGTGCCAGCAGTAGTCACGGGACTGGAAAAAACATTCAGTACTTC
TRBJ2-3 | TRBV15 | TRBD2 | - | CATSRGGQSTDTQYF | TGTGCCACCAGCAGGGGAGGGCAAAGCACAGATACGCAGTATTTT
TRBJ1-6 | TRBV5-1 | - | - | CASRSTGGISPLHF | TGCGCCAGCAGGAGTACAGGAGGGATCTCACCCCTCCACTTT
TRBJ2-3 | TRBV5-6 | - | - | CASSLYVARFSTDTQYF | TGTGCCAGCAGCCTCTACGTGGCGCGGTTCAGCACAGATACGCAGTATTTT
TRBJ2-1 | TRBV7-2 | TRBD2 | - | CASSSYSGNEQFF | TGTGCCAGCAGCTCGTATAGCGGGAATGAGCAGTTCTTC
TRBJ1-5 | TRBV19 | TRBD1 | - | CASSNRGSNQPQHF | TGTGCCAGTAGTAACAGGGGTAGCAATCAGCCCCAGCATTTT
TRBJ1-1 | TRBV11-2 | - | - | CASSLVVGWGSTEAFF | TGTGCCAGCAGCTTAGTCGTAGGTTGGGGCTCCACTGAAGCTTTCTTT
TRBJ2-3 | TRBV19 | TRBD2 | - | CASKASGSTDTQYF | TGTGCCAGTAAGGCTAGCGGGAGCACAGATACGCAGTATTTT
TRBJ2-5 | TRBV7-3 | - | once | CASSPSAGETQYF | TGTGCCAGCAGCCCCTCTGCCGGAGAGACCCAGTACTTC
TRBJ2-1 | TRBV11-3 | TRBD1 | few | CASSLGQGSYNEQFF | TGTGCCAGCAGCTTAGGACAGGGTAGCTACAATGAGCAGTTCTTC
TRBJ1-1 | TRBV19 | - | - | CASSLPGHSAEAFF | TGTGCCAGTAGTTTACCGGGACACAGTGCTGAAGCTTTCTTT
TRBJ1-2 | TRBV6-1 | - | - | CASSESPMANYGYTF | TGTGCCAGCAGTGAAAGCCCAATGGCTAACTATGGCTACACCTTC
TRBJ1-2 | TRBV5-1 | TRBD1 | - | CASTLGTGTYGYTF | TGCGCCAGCACTCTGGGGACAGGGACCTATGGCTACACCTTC
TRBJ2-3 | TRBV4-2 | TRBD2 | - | CASSQGTRGVEDTQYF | TGTGCCAGCAGCCAAGGGACGCGGGGGGTCGAAGATACGCAGTATTTT
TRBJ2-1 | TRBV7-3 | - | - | CASSLRGDSYNEQFF | TGTGCCAGCAGCTTAAGGGGGGACTCCTACAATGAGCAGTTCTTC
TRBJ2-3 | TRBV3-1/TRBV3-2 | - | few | CASSQERTQYF | TGTGCCAGCAGCCAAGAGAGGACGCAGTATTTT
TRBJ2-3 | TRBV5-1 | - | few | CASTKGGTSTDTQYF | TGCGCCAGCACCAAGGGGGGGACTAGCACAGATACGCAGTATTTT
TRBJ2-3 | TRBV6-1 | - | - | CASSEKSVDTQYF | TGTGCCAGCAGTGAGAAGAGCGTAGATACGCAGTATTTT
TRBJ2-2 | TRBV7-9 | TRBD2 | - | CASSLGGTSSGELFF | TGTGCCAGCAGCTTAGGGGGGACTAGCTCCGGGGAGCTGTTTTTT
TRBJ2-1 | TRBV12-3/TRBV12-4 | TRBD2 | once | CASSFLASGRQFF | TGTGCCAGCAGTTTCTTGGCTAGCGGGAGGCAGTTCTTC